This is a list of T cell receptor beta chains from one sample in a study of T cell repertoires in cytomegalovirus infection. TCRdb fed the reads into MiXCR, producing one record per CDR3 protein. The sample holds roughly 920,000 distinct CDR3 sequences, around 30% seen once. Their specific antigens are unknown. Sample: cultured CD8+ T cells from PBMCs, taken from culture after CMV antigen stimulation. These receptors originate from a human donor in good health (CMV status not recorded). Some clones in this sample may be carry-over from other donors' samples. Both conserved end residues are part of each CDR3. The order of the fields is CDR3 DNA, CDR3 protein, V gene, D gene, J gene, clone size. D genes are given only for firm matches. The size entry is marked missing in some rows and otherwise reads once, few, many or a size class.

CDR3nt: TGTGCCAGCAGCCTTCCCGGGACGGTAAACACCGGGGAGCTGTTTTTT
CDR3aa: CASSLPGTVNTGELFF
v_gene: TRBV7-9
d_gene: NA
j_gene: TRBJ2-2
abundance: few

CDR3nt: TGTGCCAGCAGTGAAGCCCCGACAGGGTTAATCCCCTACGAGCAGTACTTC
CDR3aa: CASSEAPTGLIPYEQYF
v_gene: TRBV6-1
d_gene: TRBD1
j_gene: TRBJ2-7
abundance: NA

CDR3nt: TGTGCCATCAGGGGGACAGCAAATATCAGCTTTTCTAACTATGGCTACACCTTC
CDR3aa: CAIRGTANISFSNYGYTF
v_gene: TRBV10-3
d_gene: TRBD1
j_gene: TRBJ1-2
abundance: few

CDR3nt: TGTGCCAGCAGTGAGACAGGGGGCATCACTGAAGCTTTCTTT
CDR3aa: CASSETGGITEAFF
v_gene: TRBV6-2/TRBV6-3
d_gene: TRBD1
j_gene: TRBJ1-1
abundance: NA

CDR3nt: TGTGCCAGCAGCCAACCGGTCCGTAGCAATCAGCCCCAGCATTTT
CDR3aa: CASSQPVRSNQPQHF
v_gene: TRBV6-8
d_gene: NA
j_gene: TRBJ1-5
abundance: NA

CDR3nt: TGTGCCAGCAGTTGGGGGGGCGGAACAACTAATGAAAAACTGTTTTTT
CDR3aa: CASSWGGGTTNEKLFF
v_gene: TRBV6-6
d_gene: NA
j_gene: TRBJ1-4
abundance: many

CDR3nt: TGTGCCAGCAGCTTAGACCCGGGGCTCTCCTACGAGCAGTACTTC
CDR3aa: CASSLDPGLSYEQYF
v_gene: TRBV7-6
d_gene: NA
j_gene: TRBJ2-7
abundance: many

CDR3nt: TGTGCCACCCAAAGAGGGGGCAGATCACCCCTCCACTTT
CDR3aa: CATQRGGRSPLHF
v_gene: TRBV15
d_gene: TRBD1
j_gene: TRBJ1-6
abundance: few

CDR3nt: TGTGCCAGTAGTCCCAGGACAGGGGTCGGCAAAAACATTCAGTACTTC
CDR3aa: CASSPRTGVGKNIQYF
v_gene: TRBV19
d_gene: TRBD1
j_gene: TRBJ2-4
abundance: few

CDR3nt: TGCGCCAGCAGCCCAGGGAGTGGTGAGCAGTTCTTC
CDR3aa: CASSPGSGEQFF
v_gene: TRBV10-1
d_gene: NA
j_gene: TRBJ2-1
abundance: many

CDR3nt: TGTGCCAGCAGCTTTCAGTCCGACCCAACAGGGGATACGCAGTATTTT
CDR3aa: CASSFQSDPTGDTQYF
v_gene: TRBV7-8
d_gene: NA
j_gene: TRBJ2-3
abundance: many

CDR3nt: TGTGCCAGCAAGGACAGGGGGCTTCAAGAGACCCAGTACTTC
CDR3aa: CASKDRGLQETQYF
v_gene: TRBV6-5
d_gene: TRBD1
j_gene: TRBJ2-5
abundance: NA

CDR3nt: TGTGCCAGCAGCTTAGAGGGGGTGTTGCATGGCTACACCTTC
CDR3aa: CASSLEGVLHGYTF
v_gene: TRBV7-9
d_gene: NA
j_gene: TRBJ1-2
abundance: once

CDR3nt: TGCAGTGCTAGGGGCGGGGGGCACACCGGGGAGCTGTTTTTT
CDR3aa: CSARGGGHTGELFF
v_gene: TRBV20-1
d_gene: TRBD2
j_gene: TRBJ2-2
abundance: NA